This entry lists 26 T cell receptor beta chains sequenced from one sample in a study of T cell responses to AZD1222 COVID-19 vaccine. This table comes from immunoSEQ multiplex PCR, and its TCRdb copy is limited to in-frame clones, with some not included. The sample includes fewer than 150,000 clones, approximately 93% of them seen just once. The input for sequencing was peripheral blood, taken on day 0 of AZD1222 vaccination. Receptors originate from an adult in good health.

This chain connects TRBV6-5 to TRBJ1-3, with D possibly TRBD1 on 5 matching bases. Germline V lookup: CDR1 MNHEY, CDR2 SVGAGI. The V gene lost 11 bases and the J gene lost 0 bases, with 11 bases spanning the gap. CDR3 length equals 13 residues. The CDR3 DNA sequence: TGTGCCTCCGGGGCAGTCTCTGGAAACACCATATATTTT. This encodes CASGAVSGNTIYF.

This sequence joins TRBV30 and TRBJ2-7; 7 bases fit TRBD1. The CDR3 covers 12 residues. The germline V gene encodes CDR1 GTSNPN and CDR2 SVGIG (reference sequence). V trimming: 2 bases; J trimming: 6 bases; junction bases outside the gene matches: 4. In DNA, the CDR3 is TGTGCCTGGAGTTCAACAGGGGTCGAGCAGTACTTC. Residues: CAWSSTGVEQYF.

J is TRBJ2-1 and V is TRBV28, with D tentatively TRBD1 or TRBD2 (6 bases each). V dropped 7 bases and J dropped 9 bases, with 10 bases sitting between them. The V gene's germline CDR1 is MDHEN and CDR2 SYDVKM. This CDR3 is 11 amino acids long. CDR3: CASKGGPEQFF. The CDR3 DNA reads TGTGCCAGCAAGGGGGGCCCTGAGCAGTTCTTC. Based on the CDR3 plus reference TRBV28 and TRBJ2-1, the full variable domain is DVKVTQSSRYLVKRTGEKVFLECVQDMDHENMFWYRQDPGLGLRLIYFSYDVKMKEKGDIPEGYSVSREKKERFSLILESASTNQTSMYLCASKGGPEQFFGPGTRLTVL.

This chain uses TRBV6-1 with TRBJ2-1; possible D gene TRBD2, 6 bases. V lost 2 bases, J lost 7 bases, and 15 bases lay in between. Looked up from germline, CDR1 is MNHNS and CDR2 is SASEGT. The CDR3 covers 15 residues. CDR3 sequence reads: CASSELAYPGNEQFF. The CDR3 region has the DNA TGTGCCAGCAGTGAACTAGCGTACCCTGGGAATGAGCAGTTCTTC.

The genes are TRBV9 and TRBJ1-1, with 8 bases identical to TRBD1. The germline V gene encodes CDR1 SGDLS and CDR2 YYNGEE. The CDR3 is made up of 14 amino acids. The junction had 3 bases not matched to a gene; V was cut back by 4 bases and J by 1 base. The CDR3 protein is CASSKGQENTEAFF. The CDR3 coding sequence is TGTGCCAGCAGCAAGGGACAGGAGAACACTGAAGCTTTCTTT.

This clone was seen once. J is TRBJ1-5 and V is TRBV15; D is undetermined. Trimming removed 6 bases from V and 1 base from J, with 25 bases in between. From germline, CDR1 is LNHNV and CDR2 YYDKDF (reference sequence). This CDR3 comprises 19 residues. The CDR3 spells CATRGRGERLLVSNQPQHF. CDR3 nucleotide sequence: TGTGCCACCAGAGGGCGTGGGGAGAGGTTACTGGTCAGCAATCAGCCCCAGCATTTT. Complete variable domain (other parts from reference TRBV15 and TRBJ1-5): DAMVIQNPRYQVTQFGKPVTLSCSQTLNHNVMYWYQQKSSQAPKLLFHYYDKDFNNEADTPDNFQSRRPNTSFCFLDIRSPGLGDTAMYLCATRGRGERLLVSNQPQHFGDGTRLSIL.

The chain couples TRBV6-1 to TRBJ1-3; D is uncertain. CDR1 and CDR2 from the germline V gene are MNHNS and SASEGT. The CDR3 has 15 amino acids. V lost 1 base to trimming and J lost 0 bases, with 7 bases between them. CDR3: CASSEDYLSGNTIYF. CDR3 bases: TGTGCCAGCAGTGAAGATTACCTCTCTGGAAACACCATATATTTT.

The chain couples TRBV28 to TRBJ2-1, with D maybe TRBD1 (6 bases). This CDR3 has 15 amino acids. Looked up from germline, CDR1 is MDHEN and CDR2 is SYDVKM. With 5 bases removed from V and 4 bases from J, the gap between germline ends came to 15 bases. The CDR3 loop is CASSRPGHLYNEQFF. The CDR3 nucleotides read TGTGCCAGCAGTCGACCGGGACACCTTTACAATGAGCAGTTCTTC. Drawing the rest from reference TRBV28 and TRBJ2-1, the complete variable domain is DVKVTQSSRYLVKRTGEKVFLECVQDMDHENMFWYRQDPGLGLRLIYFSYDVKMKEKGDIPEGYSVSREKKERFSLILESASTNQTSMYLCASSRPGHLYNEQFFGPGTRLTVL.

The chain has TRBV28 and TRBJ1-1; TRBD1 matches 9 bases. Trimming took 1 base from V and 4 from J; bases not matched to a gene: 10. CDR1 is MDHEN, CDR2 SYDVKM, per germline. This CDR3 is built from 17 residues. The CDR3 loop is CASSLSGQGSGGTEAFF. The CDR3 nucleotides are TGTGCCAGCAGTTTATCGGGACAGGGAAGCGGTGGCACTGAAGCTTTCTTT.

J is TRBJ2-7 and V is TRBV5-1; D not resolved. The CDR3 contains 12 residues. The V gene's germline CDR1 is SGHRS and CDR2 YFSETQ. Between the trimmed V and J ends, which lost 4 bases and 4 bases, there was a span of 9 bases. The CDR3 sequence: CASSPDGYEQYF. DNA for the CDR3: TGCGCCAGCAGCCCGGACGGATACGAGCAGTACTTC. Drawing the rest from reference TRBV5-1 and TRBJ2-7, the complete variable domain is KAGVTQTPRYLIKTRGQQVTLSCSPISGHRSVSWYQQTPGQGLQFLFEYFSETQRNKGNFPGRFSGRQFSNSRSEMNVSTLELGDSALYLCASSPDGYEQYFGPGTRLTVT.

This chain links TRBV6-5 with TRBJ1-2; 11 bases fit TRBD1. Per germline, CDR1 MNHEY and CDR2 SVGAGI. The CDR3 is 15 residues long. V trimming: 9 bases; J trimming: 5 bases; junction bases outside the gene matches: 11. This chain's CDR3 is CASRGQGAYVYGYTF. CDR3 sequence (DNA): TGTGCCAGTCGAGGACAGGGGGCGTATGTATATGGCTACACCTTC.

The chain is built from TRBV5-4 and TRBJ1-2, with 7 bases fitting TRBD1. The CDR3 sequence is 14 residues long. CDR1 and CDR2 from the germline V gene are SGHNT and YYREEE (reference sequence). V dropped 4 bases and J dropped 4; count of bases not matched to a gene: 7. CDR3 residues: CASSLIDRAYGYTF. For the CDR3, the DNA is TGTGCCAGCAGCCTAATCGACAGGGCCTATGGCTACACCTTC.

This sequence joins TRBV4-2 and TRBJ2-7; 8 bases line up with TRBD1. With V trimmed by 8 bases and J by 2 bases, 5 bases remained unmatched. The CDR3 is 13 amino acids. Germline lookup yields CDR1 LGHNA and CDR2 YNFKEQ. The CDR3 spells CASGGQETYEQYF. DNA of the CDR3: TGTGCCAGCGGGGGACAGGAAACCTACGAGCAGTACTTC.

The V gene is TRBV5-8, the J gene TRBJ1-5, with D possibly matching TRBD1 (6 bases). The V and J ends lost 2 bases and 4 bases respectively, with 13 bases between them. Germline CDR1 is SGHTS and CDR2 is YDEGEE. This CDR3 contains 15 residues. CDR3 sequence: CASSLGGTPNQPQHF. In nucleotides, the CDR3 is TGTGCCAGCAGCTTAGGGGGGACGCCTAATCAGCCCCAGCATTTT.

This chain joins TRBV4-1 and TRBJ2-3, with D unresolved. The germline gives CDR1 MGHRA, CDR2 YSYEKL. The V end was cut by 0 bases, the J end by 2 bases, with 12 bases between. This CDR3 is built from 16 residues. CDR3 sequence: CASSQEYNFNTDTQYF. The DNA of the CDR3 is TGCGCCAGCAGCCAAGAGTATAACTTTAACACAGATACGCAGTATTTT.

This CDR3 is CASSVAGDSNQPQHF. As DNA, the CDR3 is TGTGCCAGCAGTGTTGCGGGGGATAGCAATCAGCCCCAGCATTTT. The rearrangement links TRBV2 to TRBJ1-5; tentatively, D is TRBD1 (5 bases). Germline loops: CDR1 SNHLY, CDR2 FYNNEI. V gave up 4 bases and J gave up 0 bases, with 10 bases separating them. The CDR3 contains 15 residues.

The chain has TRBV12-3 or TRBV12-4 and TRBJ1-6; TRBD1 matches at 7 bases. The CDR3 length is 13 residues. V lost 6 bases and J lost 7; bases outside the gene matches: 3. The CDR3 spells CASRGQPNSPLHF. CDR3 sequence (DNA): TGTGCCAGCAGGGGACAGCCCAATTCACCCCTCCACTTT.

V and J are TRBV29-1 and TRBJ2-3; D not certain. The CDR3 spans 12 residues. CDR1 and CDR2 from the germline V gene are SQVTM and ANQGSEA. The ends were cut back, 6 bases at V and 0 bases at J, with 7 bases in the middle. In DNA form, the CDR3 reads TGCAGCGTGCGACATAGCACAGATACGCAGTATTTT. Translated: CSVRHSTDTQYF.

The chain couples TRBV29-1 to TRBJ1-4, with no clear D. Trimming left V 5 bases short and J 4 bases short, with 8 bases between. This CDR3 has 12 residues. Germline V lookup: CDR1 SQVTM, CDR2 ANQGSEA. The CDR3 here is CSVNSGNEKLFF. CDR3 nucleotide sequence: TGCAGCGTTAATTCGGGTAATGAAAAACTGTTTTTT.

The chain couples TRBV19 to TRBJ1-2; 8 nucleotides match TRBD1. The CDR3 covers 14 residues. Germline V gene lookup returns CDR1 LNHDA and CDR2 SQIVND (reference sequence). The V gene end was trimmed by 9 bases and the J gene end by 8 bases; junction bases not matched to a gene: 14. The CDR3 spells CASKRQGPQGGYTF. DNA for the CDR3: TGTGCCAGCAAGAGACAGGGGCCCCAAGGGGGCTACACCTTC.

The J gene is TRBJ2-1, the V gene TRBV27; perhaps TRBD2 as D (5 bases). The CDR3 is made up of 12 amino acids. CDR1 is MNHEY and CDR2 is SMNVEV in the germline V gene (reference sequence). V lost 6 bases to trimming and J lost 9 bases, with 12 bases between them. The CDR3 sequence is CASRHLRAEQFF. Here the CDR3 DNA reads TGTGCCAGCAGACACTTGCGGGCTGAGCAGTTCTTC.

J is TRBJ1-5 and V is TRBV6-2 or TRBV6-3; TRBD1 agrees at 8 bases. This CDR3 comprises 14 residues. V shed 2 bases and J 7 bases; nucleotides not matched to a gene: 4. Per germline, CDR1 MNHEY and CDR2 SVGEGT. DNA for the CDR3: TGTGCCAGCAGTTACGGACAGGGCATGCAGCCCCAGCATTTT. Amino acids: CASSYGQGMQPQHF.

The CDR3 DNA follows: TGTGCCAGCAGCTTAGTTGTAGCGGGAGGGGCAGATACGCAGTATTTT. Its protein is CASSLVVAGGADTQYF. V usage is TRBV7-8 and J usage is TRBJ2-3, with 11 bases matching TRBD2. Germline V CDR1 and CDR2: SGHVS, FQNEAQ. The CDR3 has 16 amino acids. Losses at the gene ends were 1 base for V and 4 bases for J; bases not matched to a gene: 4.

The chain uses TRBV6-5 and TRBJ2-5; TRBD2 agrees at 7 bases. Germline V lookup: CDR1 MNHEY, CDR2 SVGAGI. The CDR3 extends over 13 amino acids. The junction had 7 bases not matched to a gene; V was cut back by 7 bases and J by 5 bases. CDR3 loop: CASTPTGGETQYF. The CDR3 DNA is TGTGCCAGCACCCCCACGGGGGGTGAGACCCAGTACTTC.

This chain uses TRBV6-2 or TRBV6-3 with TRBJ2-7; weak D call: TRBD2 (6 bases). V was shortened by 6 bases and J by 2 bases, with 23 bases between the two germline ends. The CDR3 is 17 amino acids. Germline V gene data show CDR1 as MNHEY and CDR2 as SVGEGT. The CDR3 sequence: CASSPGGCCGNAYEQYF. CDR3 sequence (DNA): TGTGCCAGCAGCCCAGGCGGTTGCTGCGGGAACGCCTACGAGCAGTACTTC.

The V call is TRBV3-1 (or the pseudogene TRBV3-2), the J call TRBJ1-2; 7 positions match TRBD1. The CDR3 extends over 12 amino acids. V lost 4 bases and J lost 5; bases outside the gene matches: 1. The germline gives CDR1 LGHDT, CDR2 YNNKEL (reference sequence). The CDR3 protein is CASSPGQYGYTF. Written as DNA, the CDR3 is TGTGCCAGCAGCCCGGGACAGTATGGCTACACCTTC.